These 9 T cell receptor beta chains were all obtained from the same sample, sequenced in a study of lymphopenia after photon versus proton radiotherapy. Repertoires were generated with immunoSEQ multiplex PCR, while TCRdb's copy carries only in-frame clones and drops some. The sample includes under 65,000 clones, around 84% seen only once; the top ten take about 2%. The sample here was peripheral blood, taken from a patient treated with proton-based radiotherapy. The receptors were sampled from a man in his sixties with pancreatic cancer.

The rearrangement links TRBV5-4 to TRBJ2-5; TRBD2 aligns across 11 bases. Germline-derived CDR1 and CDR2 are SGHNT and YYREEE (reference sequence). V dropped 4 bases and J dropped 4; count of bases not matched to a gene: 0. CDR3 size: 13 residues. The CDR3 here is CASSTSGRETQYF. The CDR3 DNA sequence: TGTGCCAGCAGCACTAGCGGGAGAGAGACCCAGTACTTC.

The V gene is TRBV11-2, the J gene TRBJ2-3; D is unclear. CDR1 SGHAT and CDR2 FQNNGV come from the germline V gene. The CDR3 sequence is 12 residues long. The V end was cut by 4 bases, the J end by 2 bases, with 4 bases between. CDR3 residues: CASSSNTDTQYF. The CDR3 nucleotides read TGTGCCAGCAGCTCAAACACAGATACGCAGTATTTT.

This clone was counted a single time. The J gene is TRBJ1-2, the V gene TRBV29-1; 10 bases are shared with TRBD1. This CDR3 contains 13 residues. V trimming: 7 bases; J trimming: 4 bases; junction bases outside the gene matches: 6. Germline V gives CDR1 SQVTM, CDR2 ANQGSEA. The DNA of the CDR3 is TGCAGCGCTCCGGGACAGGGGCCCTATGGCTACACCTTC. Protein sequence: CSAPGQGPYGYTF.

DNA for the CDR3: TGTGCCAGCAGCAAGGGTCAGGGCTTAAATTCACCCCTCCACTTT. It yields the protein CASSKGQGLNSPLHF. J is TRBJ1-6 and V is TRBV14; a weak D match, TRBD1 (5 bases). The germline gives CDR1 SGHDN, CDR2 FVKESK. Trimming took 5 bases from V and 7 from J, leaving 15 bases between them. The CDR3 totals 15 residues.

The chain combines TRBV5-1 with TRBJ2-7; perhaps D is TRBD1 or TRBD2 (5 bases each). The germline V gene encodes CDR1 SGHRS and CDR2 YFSETQ. This CDR3 is built from 18 residues. V lost 4 bases and J 4 bases, leaving 27 bases between the germline ends. The CDR3 coding sequence is TGCGCCAGCAGCGCCCAGCAGGGCCGCGGGCCCGGTGAGTACGAGCAGTACTTC. This codes for CASSAQQGRGPGEYEQYF.

The chain couples TRBV11-3 to TRBJ2-4; D unclear. Trimming removed 6 bases from V and 8 bases from J, with 11 bases in between. Germline CDR1 SGHNT, CDR2 YENEEA. The CDR3 consists of 12 residues. CDR3: CASSLGEDIQYF. CDR3 nucleotide sequence: TGTGCCAGCAGTCTGGGCGAGGACATTCAGTACTTC.

This chain uses TRBV6-1 with TRBJ1-2, with a possible D match to TRBD1 (5 bases). Trimming took off 6 bases at V and 1 base at J, with 15 bases between the two ends. The CDR3 is 15 residues long. In germline, CDR1 is MNHNS, CDR2 SASEGT. As DNA, the CDR3 is TGTGCCAGCAGAGTCAGGGAGATTATTAACTATGGCTACACCTTC. It yields the protein CASRVREIINYGYTF.

The V and J genes are TRBV30 and TRBJ2-5; a weak D match, TRBD2 (5 bases). Trimming removed 0 bases at V and 4 bases at J, with 15 bases between. CDR1 is GTSNPN and CDR2 is SVGIG in the germline V gene (reference sequence). This CDR3 spans 15 amino acids. CDR3 in amino acids: CAWSVDYWARETQYF. The CDR3 region has the DNA TGTGCCTGGAGTGTAGACTATTGGGCTCGAGAGACCCAGTACTTC.

CDR3 nucleotide sequence: TGTGCGGAGGGGGGCGCGGATGAAAAACTGTTTTTT. Residues: CAEGGADEKLFF. The chain uses TRBV2 and TRBJ1-4, with D tentatively TRBD1 (6 bases). This CDR3 is built from 12 residues. The germline V gene has CDR1 SNHLY and CDR2 FYNNEI.